The T cell receptor beta chain under discussion was sequenced for a study of regulatory T cells in long-lasting Graves disease. Time point indicated: persistent/refractory GD, antithyroid drugs over 5 years with positive TRAb. The TCR library was made from RNA extracted from PBMCs. V gave up 7 bases and J gave up 5 bases, with 14 bases separating them. This CDR3 is built from 14 residues. Germline V lookup: CDR1 MDHEN, CDR2 SYDVKM. Whole-study results and caveats: Less diverse TCR repertoires were seen in persistent Graves' patients than in newly diagnosed ones. TRBV28 was favored in persistent disease, as were TRBJ1-2 and TRBJ2-5.

Assembly of TCR beta libraries relied on iRepertoire HTBI primers together with Arm-PCR of CDR3 regions. Original methodology: Overall, samples carried approximately 56 TRBV and some 15 TRBJ segments. In TCRdb, the multiplex PCR reads were re-called with MiXCR into one record per CDR3 protein. TCRdb assigned the V and J calls; the authors' analysis was not used. Of fewer than 400,000 distinct CDR3 sequences detected, around 21% appear once; the ten largest clones hold around 20%. Of note for this clonotype: Its antigen is unidentified.

This chain links TRBV28 with TRBJ2-2; a possible D gene is TRBD1 (5 bases). The receptor comes from a female donor with Graves disease. This specimen consisted of peripheral blood mononuclear cells (PBMCs), obtained when the disease was refractory, from a patient treated with antithyroid drugs. CDR3 amino acids: CASKDIQSTGELFF. The DNA for the CDR3 is TGTGCCAGCAAGGACATCCAAAGTACCGGGGAGCTGTTTTTT.